Given below is one T cell receptor (beta chain) in context. No antigen is known for it. TCRdb analysed the 5' RACE reads with MiXCR anew, one entry per CDR3 protein. Counted here are approximately 260,000 distinct CDR3 sequences, about 17% occurring once; the ten biggest clones make up roughly 22%. The sample is drawn from a study of T-cell memory formation after mild COVID-19. V lost 0 bases to trimming and J lost 1 base, with 8 bases between them. Per germline, CDR1 SGHRS and CDR2 YFSETQ. The CDR3 length is 14 residues. Study-wide results and caveats: What remained unconfirmed was the SARS-CoV-2 specificity of second-wave clones peaking on day 37.

The receptor comes from a man in his late teens or twenties who had mild COVID-19 (a few samples of this study predate the infection). Cell type and time point are not known. This sequence joins TRBV5-1 and TRBJ2-7; D is perhaps TRBD2 (6 bases). The sample taken for sequencing was PBMCs or a T cell subset sorted from them (not recorded which). In DNA, the CDR3 is TGCGCCAGCAGCTTGGAGGGGAGGTCCTACGAGCAGTACTTC. Protein: CASSLEGRSYEQYF.